Presented here are 20 T cell receptor beta chains from one specimen sequenced in a study of blood T cells in healthy people across ages. The use of a sample-barcoded 5' primer and a J-beta primer mix characterized a second PCR of about 6 to 12 cycles. MiXCR, run by TCRdb on the 5' RACE reads, gives a single entry per CDR3 protein. Seen here are roughly 1,800,000 distinct CDR3 sequences, around 50% observed once, and the top ten hold approximately 2.1%. Input material: blood. Every receptor here comes from a woman between 40 and 55 years old in good health.

In its sample, this clonotype was seen once. The rearrangement uses TRBV11-2 and TRBJ1-6, with D perhaps TRBD1 (5 bases). CDR3 length: 16 amino acids. From germline, CDR1 is SGHAT and CDR2 FQNNGV. Trimming took 10 bases from V and 2 from J, leaving 18 bases between them. In DNA form, the CDR3 reads TGTGCCACCACGAAGCGGGGGGTCGCCTATAATTCACCCCTCCACTTT. Its translation: CATTKRGVAYNSPLHF.

V usage is TRBV28 and J usage is TRBJ2-7; D possibly matches TRBD1 or TRBD2 (5 bases each). Germline V gene lookup returns CDR1 MDHEN and CDR2 SYDVKM. V was pared by 2 bases and J by 8 bases, with 10 bases between. CDR3 length: 12 amino acids. This CDR3 reads CASSLGTQQQYF. CDR3 coding DNA: TGTGCCAGCAGTTTAGGGACGCAACAGCAGTACTTC.

This chain connects TRBV4-2 to TRBJ1-1; D perhaps matches TRBD1 (6 bases). The V gene's germline CDR1 is LGHNA and CDR2 YNFKEQ. CDR3 length: 14 amino acids. Trimming shortened V by 0 bases and J by 8 bases, and 13 bases separated the two germline ends. Here the CDR3 DNA reads TGTGCCAGCAGCCAAGATAGCGCAGGGACAGAAGCTTTCTTT. Translated: CASSQDSAGTEAFF.

CDR3 region: CAIQVSSYEQYF. CDR3 nucleotides: TGTGCCATTCAGGTCAGCTCCTACGAGCAGTACTTC. The chain carries TRBV2 and TRBJ2-7, with no clear D. CDR1 SNHLY and CDR2 FYNNEI come from the germline V gene. CDR3 size: 12 residues. Deletions cut 10 bases from V and 0 bases from J, with 10 bases between.

This rearrangement joins TRBV6-4 to TRBJ1-6, with D perhaps TRBD1 (5 bases). Trimming shortened V by 2 bases and J by 5 bases, and 13 bases separated the two germline ends. CDR1 and CDR2 (germline): MRHNA, SNTAGT. The CDR3 has 16 residues. CDR3 region: CASSDHSRGDNSPLHF. The CDR3, as DNA: TGTGCCAGCAGTGACCACAGCCGGGGCGATAATTCACCCCTCCACTTT.

This clonotype was seen a handful of times. This chain uses TRBV29-1 with TRBJ2-7; D remains ambiguous. Germline CDR1 SQVTM, CDR2 ANQGSEA. The CDR3 runs to 11 residues. V was pared by 5 bases and J by 3 bases, with 8 bases between. In DNA, the CDR3 is TGCAGCGTTTTGTCCTTCTACGAGCAGTACTTC. This gives the protein CSVLSFYEQYF.

The chain carries TRBV7-2 and TRBJ2-5; D may be TRBD1 or TRBD2 (6 bases each). The ends were cut back, 6 bases at V and 2 bases at J, with 16 bases in the middle. The germline V gene encodes CDR1 SGHTA and CDR2 FQGNSA. CDR3 length: 15 amino acids. The CDR3 bases are TGTGCCAGCAGGCAGACGGGGGCCCAGCAAGAGACCCAGTACTTC. Its translation: CASRQTGAQQETQYF.

The rearrangement joins TRBV27 to TRBJ2-4; D possibly matches TRBD1 or TRBD2 (5 bases each). This CDR3 is 12 amino acids long. With 6 bases removed from V and 7 bases from J, the gap between germline ends came to 10 bases. Germline V gene sequence: CDR1 MNHEY, CDR2 SMNVEV (reference sequence). CDR3 in DNA: TGTGCCAGCAGGGGGGACGTCAACATTCAGTACTTC. It codes for CASRGDVNIQYF.

This clonotype has just a few counts. The chain employs TRBV5-1 and TRBJ2-7; D is ambiguous. The V end was cut by 6 bases, the J end by 6 bases, with 19 bases between. This CDR3 has 14 residues. CDR1 is SGHRS, CDR2 YFSETQ, per germline. CDR3 in amino acids: CASILRTFIGEQYF. The CDR3 coding sequence is TGCGCCAGCATTCTGAGGACCTTTATCGGCGAGCAGTACTTC. The full variable domain, rest sourced from reference TRBV5-1 and TRBJ2-7, is KAGVTQTPRYLIKTRGQQVTLSCSPISGHRSVSWYQQTPGQGLQFLFEYFSETQRNKGNFPGRFSGRQFSNSRSEMNVSTLELGDSALYLCASILRTFIGEQYFGPGTRLTVT.

The chain has TRBV15 and TRBJ2-3, with 8 bases fitting TRBD2. Germline V gene data show CDR1 as LNHNV and CDR2 as YYDKDF (reference sequence). CDR3 length: 13 residues. The V and J ends lost 4 bases and 4 bases, in that order; junction bases with no gene match: 1. In nucleotides, the CDR3 is TGTGCCACCAGCACGCGGGGGGCAGATACGCAGTATTTT. This codes for CATSTRGADTQYF.

This clonotype occurred a few times. The CDR3 coding sequence is TGTGCCAGCAGCGCGGGACAGGAGCTTCAAGAGACCCAGTACTTC. Protein sequence: CASSAGQELQETQYF. V and J are TRBV3-1 and TRBJ2-5; 8 bases align to TRBD1. Trimming took 5 bases from V and 2 from J; bases not matched to a gene: 7. This CDR3 is built from 15 residues. Looked up from germline, CDR1 is LGHDT and CDR2 is YNNKEL (reference sequence).

The rearrangement links TRBV6-6 to TRBJ2-7; D remains ambiguous. The CDR3 contains 13 residues. The V gene's germline CDR1 is MNHNY and CDR2 SVGAGI (reference sequence). V lost 4 bases and J lost 2, with 9 bases in between. The CDR3 protein is CASSFHNTYEQYF. The CDR3 coding sequence is TGTGCCAGCAGTTTTCACAACACCTACGAGCAGTACTTC.

This clonotype was counted between two and nine times. The J gene is TRBJ2-1, the V gene TRBV9; TRBD2 is a possible D gene (6 bases). Trimming pared 0 bases from V and 6 bases from J, leaving 13 bases between. The germline V gene has CDR1 SGDLS and CDR2 YYNGEE. The CDR3 consists of 15 residues. CDR3 protein: CASSVELADGNEQFF. CDR3 coding DNA: TGTGCCAGCAGCGTAGAACTAGCCGACGGCAATGAGCAGTTCTTC.

The V gene is TRBV20-1, the J gene TRBJ2-1; the match to TRBD2 covers 11 bases. The V gene end was trimmed by 0 bases and the J gene end by 9 bases; junction bases not matched to a gene: 7. This CDR3 is built from 15 residues. CDR1 is DFQATT, CDR2 SNEGSKA, per germline (reference sequence). The CDR3 here is CSARELAGGNTEQFF. Written as DNA, the CDR3 is TGCAGTGCTAGAGAGTTAGCGGGGGGGAACACTGAGCAGTTCTTC.

In its sample, this clonotype was seen once. This chain connects TRBV5-1 to TRBJ2-1; perhaps TRBD2 as D (7 bases). The CDR3 has 16 amino acids. V lost 4 bases to trimming and J lost 3 bases, with 17 bases between them. Per germline, CDR1 SGHRS and CDR2 YFSETQ. CDR3 residues: CASSPTGGGFYNEQFF. The CDR3, as DNA: TGCGCCAGCAGCCCCACTGGCGGGGGCTTCTACAATGAGCAGTTCTTC. The complete variable domain, with remaining parts taken from reference TRBV5-1 and TRBJ2-1, reads KAGVTQTPRYLIKTRGQQVTLSCSPISGHRSVSWYQQTPGQGLQFLFEYFSETQRNKGNFPGRFSGRQFSNSRSEMNVSTLELGDSALYLCASSPTGGGFYNEQFFGPGTRLTVL.

J is TRBJ1-1 and V is TRBV4-2; tentatively, D is TRBD1 (6 bases). The CDR3 runs 15 residues. Trimming shortened V by 0 bases and J by 1 base, and 9 bases separated the two germline ends. Germline loops: CDR1 LGHNA, CDR2 YNFKEQ. CDR3 nucleotide sequence: TGTGCCAGCAGCCAAGACCCCAGGGGGAACACTGAAGCTTTCTTT. This gives the protein CASSQDPRGNTEAFF.

This chain links TRBV4-3 with TRBJ2-3; 11 bases line up with TRBD1. J was trimmed by 5 bases and V by 1 base; bases with no gene match: 5. In germline, CDR1 is LGHNA, CDR2 YSLEER. The CDR3 is 16 amino acids. CDR3 loop: CASSQGTGGIVDTQYF. The CDR3 nucleotides are TGCGCCAGCAGCCAAGGGACAGGGGGCATTGTAGATACGCAGTATTTT.

The V gene is TRBV6-2 or TRBV6-3, the J gene TRBJ2-5; possibly TRBD1 for D (6 bases). The DNA end favors TRBJ2-7, so the J call may be wrong. Germline V gene data show CDR1 as MNHEY and CDR2 as SVGEGT. The CDR3 consists of 15 residues. The CDR3 region is CASSYYSRGRYEQYF. The DNA of the CDR3 is TGTGCCAGCAGTTACTATTCCAGGGGACGGTACGAGCAGTACTTC.

The V call is TRBV7-2, the J call TRBJ2-1, with a weak D call TRBD1 (6 bases). Trimming pared 8 bases from V and 6 bases from J, leaving 17 bases between. CDR1 is SGHTA, CDR2 FQGNSA, per germline. The CDR3 runs 14 residues. This CDR3 reads CASDSTGIGNEQFF. CDR3 DNA sequence: TGTGCCAGCGACTCCACAGGGATAGGCAATGAGCAGTTCTTC.

This clonotype was recorded a few times. The chain joins TRBV10-3 to TRBJ2-5; TRBD2 is a possible D gene (6 bases). Germline V gene data show CDR1 as ENHRY and CDR2 as SYGVKD. Trimming took off 2 bases at V and 11 bases at J, with 21 bases between the two ends. CDR3 length equals 15 residues. The CDR3 coding sequence is TGTGCCATCAGTGAGATAGTCGTGGCGGGGAATGAGCAGTACTTC. Amino acid sequence: CAISEIVVAGNEQYF.